This TCR beta chain came from a study of T cell repertoires in cytomegalovirus infection. In the study overall: The authors used CMV epitopes that were HLA-C-restricted (recently identified) and HLA-B-restricted (well studied). Indications came from public TCR beta signatures; they pointed to CMV infection and to a matching HLA type.

With V trimmed by 2 bases and J by 6 bases, 4 bases remained unmatched. Germline V gives CDR1 SGHVS, CDR2 FQNEAQ. The CDR3 spans 15 residues. MiXCR was run by TCRdb on the reads, yielding one entry per CDR3 protein. The sample lists around 430,000 distinct CDR3 sequences, approximately 40% occurring once. This clonotype turned up a few times. Its antigen is unidentified. Findings of the study overall: The cumulative frequency of public TCR beta families distinguished individuals who carried CMV together with the relevant HLA. The ex vivo response was dominated by HLA-C-restricted CMV-specific TCR beta clonotypes.

Sample: cultured PBMCs, taken from culture after CMV antigen stimulation. The V call is TRBV7-8, the J call TRBJ1-5, with 10 nucleotides matching TRBD1. The TCR originated in a human donor in good health (CMV status not recorded). Some clones in this sample may be carry-over from other donors' samples. The CDR3 bases are TGTGCCAGCAGCTTAATGGACAGGGGGTTTCAGCCCCAGCATTTT. Its translation is CASSLMDRGFQPQHF.